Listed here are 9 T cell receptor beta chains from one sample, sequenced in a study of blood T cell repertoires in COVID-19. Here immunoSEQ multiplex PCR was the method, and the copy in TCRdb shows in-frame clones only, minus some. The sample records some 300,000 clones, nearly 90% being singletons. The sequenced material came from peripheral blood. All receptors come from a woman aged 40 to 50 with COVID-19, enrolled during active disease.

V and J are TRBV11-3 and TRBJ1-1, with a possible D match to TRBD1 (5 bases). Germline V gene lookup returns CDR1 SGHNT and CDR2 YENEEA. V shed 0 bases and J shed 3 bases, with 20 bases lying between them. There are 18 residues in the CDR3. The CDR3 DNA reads TGTGCCAGCAGCTTAGAGAGGGGTGAAGCGGGTTTGGACACTGAAGCTTTCTTT. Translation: CASSLERGEAGLDTEAFF.

DNA of the CDR3: TGCAGTGCTAGTGGTTCCAGGGCTTATAGCAATCAGCCCCAGCATTTT. It is translated as CSASGSRAYSNQPQHF. The chain employs TRBV20-1 and TRBJ1-5, with D perhaps matching TRBD1 (5 bases). Germline-derived CDR1 and CDR2 are DFQATT and SNEGSKA (reference sequence). V was trimmed by 3 bases and J by 0 bases, leaving 15 bases between them. This CDR3 contains 16 residues.

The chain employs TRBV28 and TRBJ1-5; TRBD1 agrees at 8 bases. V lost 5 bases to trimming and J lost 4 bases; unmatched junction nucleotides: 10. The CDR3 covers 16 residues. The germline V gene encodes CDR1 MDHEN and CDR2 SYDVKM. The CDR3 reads CASSPSGQGGNQPQHF. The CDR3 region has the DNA TGTGCCAGCAGTCCCTCAGGACAGGGTGGGAATCAGCCCCAGCATTTT.

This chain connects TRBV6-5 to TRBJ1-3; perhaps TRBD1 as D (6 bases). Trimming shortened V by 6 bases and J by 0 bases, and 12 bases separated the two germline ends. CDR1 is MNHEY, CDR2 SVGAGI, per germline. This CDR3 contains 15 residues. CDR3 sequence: CASSRDRYSGNTIYF. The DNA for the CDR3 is TGTGCCAGCAGCAGAGACAGGTACTCTGGAAACACCATATATTTT.

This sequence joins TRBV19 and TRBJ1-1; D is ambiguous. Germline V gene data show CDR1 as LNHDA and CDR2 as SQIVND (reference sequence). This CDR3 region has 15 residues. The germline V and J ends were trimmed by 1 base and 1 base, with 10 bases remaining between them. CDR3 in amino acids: CASSIGGGANTEAFF. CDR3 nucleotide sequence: TGTGCCAGTAGTATAGGGGGAGGAGCGAACACTGAAGCTTTCTTT.

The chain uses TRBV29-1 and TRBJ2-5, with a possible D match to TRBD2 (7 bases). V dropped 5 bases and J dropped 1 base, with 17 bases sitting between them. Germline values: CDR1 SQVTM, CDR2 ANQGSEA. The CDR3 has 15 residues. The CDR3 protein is CSVCAGGGPQETQYF. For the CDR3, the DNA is TGCAGCGTTTGTGCTGGCGGGGGCCCCCAAGAGACCCAGTACTTC.

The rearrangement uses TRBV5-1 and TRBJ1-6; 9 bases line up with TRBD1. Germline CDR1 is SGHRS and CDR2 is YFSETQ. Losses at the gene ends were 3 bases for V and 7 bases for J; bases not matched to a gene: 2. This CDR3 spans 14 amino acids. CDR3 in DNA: TGCGCCAGCAGCTCCGGACAGGGGAATTCACCCCTCCACTTT. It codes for CASSSGQGNSPLHF.

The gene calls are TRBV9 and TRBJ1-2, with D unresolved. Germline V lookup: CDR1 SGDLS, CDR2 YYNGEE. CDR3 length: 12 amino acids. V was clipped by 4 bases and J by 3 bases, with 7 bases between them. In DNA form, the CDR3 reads TGTGCCAGCAGCCCCCAGGACTATGGCTACACCTTC. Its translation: CASSPQDYGYTF.

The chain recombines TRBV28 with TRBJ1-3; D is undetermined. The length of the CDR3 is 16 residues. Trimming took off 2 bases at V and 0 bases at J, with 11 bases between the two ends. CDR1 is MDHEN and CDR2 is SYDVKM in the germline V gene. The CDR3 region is CASSLSGTVSGNTIYF. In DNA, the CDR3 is TGTGCCAGCAGTTTAAGTGGTACAGTCTCTGGAAACACCATATATTTT.